Presented here are 21 T cell receptor beta chains from one specimen sequenced in a study of blood T cell repertoires in COVID-19. Using immunoSEQ multiplex PCR, the repertoire was profiled, and TCRdb retains in-frame clones only, with some absent. The data contain roughly 190,000 clones, about 88% of them seen just once; the ten biggest clones take up 6% to 7.5%. Sequenced material: peripheral blood. The receptor source for this set is an elderly woman in a cohort sampled during active or convalescent COVID-19.

This sequence joins TRBV27 and TRBJ1-4, with 9 bases lining up with TRBD1. The CDR3 contains 14 residues. Germline V gene sequence: CDR1 MNHEY, CDR2 SMNVEV (reference sequence). The V gene end was trimmed by 6 bases and the J gene end by 6 bases; junction bases not matched to a gene: 5. This CDR3 reads CASRVTGGDEKLFF. CDR3 coding DNA: TGTGCCAGCAGGGTAACAGGGGGCGATGAAAAACTGTTTTTT.

In DNA form, the CDR3 reads TGTGCCAGCAGCTTAATGGGAGGGAACTACGAGCAGTACGTC. Translating it yields CASSLMGGNYEQYV. This chain uses TRBV7-8 with TRBJ2-7; 7 nucleotides align to TRBD2. Germline CDR1 is SGHVS and CDR2 is FQNEAQ. V gave up 2 bases and J gave up 3 bases; unmatched junction bases: 4. The CDR3 extends over 14 amino acids.

The sample holds one count of this clone. This rearrangement joins TRBV5-1 to TRBJ1-2; TRBD1 matches at 7 bases. The V gene end was trimmed by 2 bases and the J gene end by 7 bases; junction bases not matched to a gene: 14. The CDR3 contains 16 residues. The V gene's germline CDR1 is SGHRS and CDR2 YFSETQ. The CDR3 here is CASSFEGARASGGYTF. The CDR3 DNA sequence: TGCGCCAGCAGCTTCGAGGGGGCGCGTGCAAGCGGTGGCTACACCTTC. Full variable domain (remainder filled in from reference TRBV5-1 and TRBJ1-2): KAGVTQTPRYLIKTRGQQVTLSCSPISGHRSVSWYQQTPGQGLQFLFEYFSETQRNKGNFPGRFSGRQFSNSRSEMNVSTLELGDSALYLCASSFEGARASGGYTFGSGTRLTVV.

This chain links TRBV5-4 with TRBJ1-2; D is undetermined. The CDR3 has 14 residues. Germline V gene lookup returns CDR1 SGHNT and CDR2 YYREEE (reference sequence). The V end was cut by 7 bases, the J end by 4 bases, with 17 bases between. The CDR3 region has the DNA TGTGCCAGCTCTCTCCCGGGGAATTCCTATGGCTACACCTTC. This sequence encodes CASSLPGNSYGYTF.

The count of this clone is one. The CDR3 protein is CASNPGVHGELFF. CDR3 coding DNA: TGCGCCAGCAACCCAGGGGTGCACGGGGAGCTGTTTTTT. The chain is built from TRBV5-1 and TRBJ2-2, with D maybe TRBD1 (6 bases). With 6 bases removed from V and 7 bases from J, the gap between germline ends came to 13 bases. In germline, CDR1 is SGHRS, CDR2 YFSETQ. The CDR3 has 13 amino acids.

The genes are TRBV6-5 and TRBJ1-1; D may be TRBD1 (5 bases). The germline V gene encodes CDR1 MNHEY and CDR2 SVGAGI. The CDR3 runs to 15 residues. Deletions cut 6 bases from V and 3 bases from J, with 17 bases between. In DNA, the CDR3 is TGTGCCAGCAGCCCGGGAGGGGAAGTTTACACTGAAGCTTTCTTT. It encodes CASSPGGEVYTEAFF.

This clone appeared a single time. This rearrangement joins TRBV5-1 to TRBJ2-7, with 8 bases lining up with TRBD1. Germline V gene lookup returns CDR1 SGHRS and CDR2 YFSETQ. V lost 0 bases and J lost 6; bases outside the gene matches: 5. This CDR3 has 14 residues. CDR3 nucleotide sequence: TGCGCCAGCAGCTTGGCTCAGGGGGCGGGCGAGCAGTACTTC. This gives the protein CASSLAQGAGEQYF.

V gene TRBV5-1 combines with J gene TRBJ1-2, with a possible D match to TRBD1 (6 bases). Trimming cost V 1 base and J 2 bases, with 12 bases left between them. Germline V gene data show CDR1 as SGHRS and CDR2 as YFSETQ. This CDR3 comprises 15 residues. DNA for the CDR3: TGCGCCAGCAGCTTGACAGGGTTGGCAAACTATGGCTACACCTTC. Amino acids: CASSLTGLANYGYTF.

The chain carries TRBV18 and TRBJ1-2, with D unclear. V dropped 2 bases and J dropped 4 bases, with 8 bases sitting between them. Germline V gives CDR1 KGHSH, CDR2 LQKENI. The CDR3 is made up of 13 amino acids. In nucleotides, the CDR3 is TGTGCCAGCTCACCAGAGGGAATCTATGGCTACACCTTC. Translated: CASSPEGIYGYTF.

V and J are TRBV9 and TRBJ1-1, with D perhaps TRBD1 (6 bases). V was shortened by 0 bases and J by 4 bases, with 13 bases between the two germline ends. The CDR3 has 15 residues. Germline CDR1 reads SGDLS; CDR2 reads YYNGEE. The chain's CDR3 is CASSVAGQGTTEAFF. The CDR3 DNA reads TGTGCCAGCAGCGTAGCGGGCCAGGGGACCACTGAAGCTTTCTTT.

The genes are TRBV19 and TRBJ2-1; 11 bases agree with TRBD2. CDR1 and CDR2 (germline): LNHDA, SQIVND (reference sequence). V lost 7 bases, J lost 5 bases, and 7 bases stayed unmatched. The CDR3 runs 15 residues. The CDR3 here is CASTILAGGNNEQFF. CDR3 nucleotide sequence: TGTGCCAGTACCATCTTAGCGGGGGGGAACAATGAGCAGTTCTTC.

The gene calls are TRBV10-1 and TRBJ2-1, with D hard to call. From germline, CDR1 is WNHNN and CDR2 SYGVQD (reference sequence). The CDR3 contains 14 residues. V dropped 0 bases and J dropped 7 bases, with 10 bases sitting between them. The CDR3 is CASSESIHPNEQFF. CDR3 in DNA: TGCGCCAGCAGTGAGTCCATCCATCCAAATGAGCAGTTCTTC.

The chain combines TRBV2 with TRBJ2-1, with 9 bases identical to TRBD1. Looked up from germline, CDR1 is SNHLY and CDR2 is FYNNEI. J gave up 8 bases and V 3 bases, and 5 bases lay outside the gene matches. The CDR3 length is 14 residues. The CDR3 protein is CASSEDRGRDEQFF. CDR3 in DNA: TGTGCCAGCAGTGAGGACAGGGGTCGAGATGAGCAGTTCTTC.

This clone was recorded only once. The chain combines TRBV7-9 with TRBJ2-1; the match to TRBD2 covers 10 bases. The V and J ends lost 1 base and 4 bases, in that order; junction bases with no gene match: 10. This CDR3 contains 18 residues. Per the germline V gene, CDR1 is SEHNR and CDR2 is FQNEAQ (reference sequence). This chain's CDR3 is CASSLGTGLAVRYNEQFF. CDR3 coding DNA: TGTGCCAGCAGCTTAGGGACAGGACTAGCGGTTAGGTACAATGAGCAGTTCTTC.

This chain uses TRBV6-5 with TRBJ2-1; 7 bases agree with TRBD1. V lost 1 base, J lost 7 bases, and 1 base stayed unmatched. CDR1 is MNHEY and CDR2 is SVGAGI in the germline V gene. The CDR3 consists of 13 residues. The CDR3 protein is CASSYLGQNEQFF. CDR3 in DNA: TGTGCCAGCAGTTACTTGGGACAGAATGAGCAGTTCTTC.

The rearrangement uses TRBV5-1 and TRBJ2-6; TRBD2 is a possible D gene (7 bases). CDR3 length: 17 residues. Trimming removed 0 bases at V and 2 bases at J, with 12 bases between. CDR1 is SGHRS and CDR2 is YFSETQ in the germline V gene. The CDR3 DNA follows: TGCGCCAGCAGCTTGGCCCCGGGGGGCACTGGGGCCAACGTCCTGACTTTC. This sequence encodes CASSLAPGGTGANVLTF.

The chain is built from TRBV10-3 and TRBJ2-7; a possible D gene is TRBD1 (5 bases). CDR1 and CDR2 from the germline V gene are ENHRY and SYGVKD. V lost 6 bases, J lost 6 bases, and 9 bases lay in between. This CDR3 comprises 11 residues. The CDR3 here is CAIRLQGEQYF. The CDR3 nucleotides are TGTGCCATCAGGCTGCAGGGCGAGCAGTACTTC.

The V call is TRBV7-6, the J call TRBJ1-1; 8 bases match TRBD1. J lost 5 bases, V lost 1 base, and 9 bases had no gene match. CDR3 length: 16 amino acids. The germline CDR1 and CDR2 sequences are SGHVS and FNYEAQ. In nucleotides, the CDR3 is TGTGCCAGCAGCTTAGGGACAGGGCGTGGGAGGACTGAAGCTTTCTTT. It encodes CASSLGTGRGRTEAFF.

The rearrangement links TRBV5-6 to TRBJ2-7; 7 bases agree with TRBD1. The CDR3 spans 14 residues. Germline trimming cut 4 bases from V and 3 bases from J; bases unmatched to any gene: 7. From germline, CDR1 is SGHDT and CDR2 YYEEEE. The CDR3 nucleotides are TGTGCCAGCAGCCGGGACAGATGGGGCTACGAGCAGTACGTC. Protein product: CASSRDRWGYEQYV.

The chain carries TRBV19 and TRBJ1-3; TRBD1 might be the D (5 bases). The V gene lost 6 bases and the J gene lost 0 bases, with 15 bases spanning the gap. The CDR3 covers 16 residues. Germline assignment: CDR1 LNHDA and CDR2 SQIVND (reference sequence). Written as DNA, the CDR3 is TGTGCCAGTAGGCGACAGAGCCTTCACTCTGGAAACACCATATATTTT. Amino acid sequence: CASRRQSLHSGNTIYF.

This chain links TRBV7-8 with TRBJ1-1, with D maybe TRBD1 (5 bases). Germline CDR1 SGHVS, CDR2 FQNEAQ. The CDR3 is made up of 16 amino acids. V was clipped by 1 base and J by 0 bases, with 12 bases between them. The CDR3 loop is CASSLDQGGMNTEAFF. The CDR3 coding sequence is TGTGCCAGCAGCTTAGATCAGGGTGGGATGAACACTGAAGCTTTCTTT.